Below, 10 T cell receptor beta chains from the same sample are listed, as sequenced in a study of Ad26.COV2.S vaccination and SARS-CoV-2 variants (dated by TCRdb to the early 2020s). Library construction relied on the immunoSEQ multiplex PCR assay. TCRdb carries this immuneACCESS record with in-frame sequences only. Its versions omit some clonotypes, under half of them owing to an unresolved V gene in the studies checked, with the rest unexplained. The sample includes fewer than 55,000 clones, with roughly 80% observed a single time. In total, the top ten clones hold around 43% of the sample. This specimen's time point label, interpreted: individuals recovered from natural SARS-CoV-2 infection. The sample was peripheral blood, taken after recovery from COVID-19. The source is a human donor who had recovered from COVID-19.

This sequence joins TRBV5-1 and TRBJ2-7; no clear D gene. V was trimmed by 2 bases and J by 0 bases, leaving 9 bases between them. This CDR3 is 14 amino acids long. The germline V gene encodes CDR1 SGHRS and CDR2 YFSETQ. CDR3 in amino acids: CASSFLNPSYEQYF. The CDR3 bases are TGCGCCAGCAGCTTCCTAAATCCCTCCTACGAGCAGTACTTC.

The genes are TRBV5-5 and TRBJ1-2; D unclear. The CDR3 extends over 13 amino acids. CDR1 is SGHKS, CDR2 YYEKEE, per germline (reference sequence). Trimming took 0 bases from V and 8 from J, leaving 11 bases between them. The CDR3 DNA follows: TGTGCCAGCAGCTTGGCCGAAGGGTACGGCTACACCTTC. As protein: CASSLAEGYGYTF.

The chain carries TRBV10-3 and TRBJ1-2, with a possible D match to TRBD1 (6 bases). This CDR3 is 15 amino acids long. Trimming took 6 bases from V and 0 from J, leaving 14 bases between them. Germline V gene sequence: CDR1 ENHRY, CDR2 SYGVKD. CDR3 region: CAIRADRITNYGYTF. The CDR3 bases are TGTGCCATCAGAGCCGACAGGATAACTAACTATGGCTACACCTTC.

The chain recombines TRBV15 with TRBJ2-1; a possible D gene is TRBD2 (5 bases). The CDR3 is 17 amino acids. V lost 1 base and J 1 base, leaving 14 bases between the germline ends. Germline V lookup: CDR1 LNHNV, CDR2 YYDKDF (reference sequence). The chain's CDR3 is CATSRGLAPGSYNEQFF. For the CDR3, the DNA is TGTGCCACCAGCAGAGGGCTAGCCCCTGGGTCCTACAATGAGCAGTTCTTC.

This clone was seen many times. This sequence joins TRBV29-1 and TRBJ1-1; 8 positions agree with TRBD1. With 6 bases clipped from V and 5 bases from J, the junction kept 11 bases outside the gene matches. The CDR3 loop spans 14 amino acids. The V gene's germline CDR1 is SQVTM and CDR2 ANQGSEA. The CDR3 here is CSVAQDRGWTEAFF. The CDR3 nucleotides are TGCAGCGTCGCCCAAGACAGGGGTTGGACTGAAGCTTTCTTT. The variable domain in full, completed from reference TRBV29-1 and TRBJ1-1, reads SAVISQKPSRDICQRGTSLTIQCQVDSQVTMMFWYRQQPGQSLTLIATANQGSEATYESGFVIDKFPISRPNLTFSTLTVSNMSPEDSSIYLCSVAQDRGWTEAFFGQGTRLTVV.

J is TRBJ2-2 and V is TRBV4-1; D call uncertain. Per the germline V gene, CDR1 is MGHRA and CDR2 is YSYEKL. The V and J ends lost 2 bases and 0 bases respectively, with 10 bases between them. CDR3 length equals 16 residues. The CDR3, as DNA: TGCGCCAGCAGCCAATCAGGATCAGCGAACACCGGGGAGCTGTTTTTT. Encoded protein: CASSQSGSANTGELFF.

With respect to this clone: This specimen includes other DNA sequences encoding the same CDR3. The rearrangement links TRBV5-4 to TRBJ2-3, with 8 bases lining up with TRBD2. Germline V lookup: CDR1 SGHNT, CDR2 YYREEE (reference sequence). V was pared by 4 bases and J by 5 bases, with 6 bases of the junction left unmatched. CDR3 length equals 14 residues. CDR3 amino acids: CASSLAGAGDTQYF. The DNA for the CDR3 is TGTGCCAGCAGCCTAGCGGGCGCGGGAGATACGCAGTATTTT.

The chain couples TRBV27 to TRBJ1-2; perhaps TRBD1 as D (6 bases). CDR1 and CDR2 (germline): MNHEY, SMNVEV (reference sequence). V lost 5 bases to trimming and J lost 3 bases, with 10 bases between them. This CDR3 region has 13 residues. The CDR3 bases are TGTGCCAGCAGTCCACAGGGACACTATGGCTACACCTTC. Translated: CASSPQGHYGYTF.

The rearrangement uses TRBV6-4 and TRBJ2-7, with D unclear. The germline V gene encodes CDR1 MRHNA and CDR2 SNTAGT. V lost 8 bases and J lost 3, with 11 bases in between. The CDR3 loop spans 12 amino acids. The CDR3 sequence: CASSPRIYEQYF. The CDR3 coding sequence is TGTGCCAGCTCCCCGCGGATCTACGAGCAGTACTTC.

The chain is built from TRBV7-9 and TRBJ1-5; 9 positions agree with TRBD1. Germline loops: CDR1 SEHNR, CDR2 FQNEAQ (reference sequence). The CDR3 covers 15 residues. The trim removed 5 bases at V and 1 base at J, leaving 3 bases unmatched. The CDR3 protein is CASSLDRGSNQPQHF. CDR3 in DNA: TGTGCCAGCAGCCTCGACAGGGGGAGCAATCAGCCCCAGCATTTT. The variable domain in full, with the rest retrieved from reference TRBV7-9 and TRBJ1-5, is DTGVSQNPRHKITKRGQNVTFRCDPISEHNRLYWYRQTLGQGPEFLTYFQNEAQLEKSRLLSDRFSAERPKGSFSTLEIQRTEQGDSAMYLCASSLDRGSNQPQHFGDGTRLSIL.